This TCR beta chain is from a study of T cells in Graves' hyperthyroidism and ophthalmopathy. There were TCR beta CDR3 regions amplified from RNA transcripts. HTBI primers were the set used in a first-round RT-PCR of the TCR CDR3. TCRdb re-analysed the multiplex PCR reads in MiXCR, keeping a single row per CDR3 protein. The sample shows 450,000 to 700,000 distinct CDR3 sequences, 40% to 55% of them seen only once. Study results and caveats: Most thyroid clonotypes expanded above 0.001 appeared in blood too. Median prediction lead before ophthalmopathy onset was around 7 months with the model.

To note about this clonotype: Its antigen is undetermined.

The CDR3 has 11 residues. Germline lookup yields CDR1 DFQATT and CDR2 SNEGSKA (reference sequence). Trimming took 5 bases from V and 12 from J, leaving 16 bases between them. What was sequenced was peripheral blood or thyroid tissue (not recorded which). V gene TRBV20-1 combines with J gene TRBJ1-2; D perhaps matches TRBD1 (5 bases). The TCR comes from an adult woman with Graves' disease, either hyperthyroidism or ophthalmopathy (not recorded which). The DNA of the CDR3 is TGCAGTGCTTGGGACGGTGTGGTGAACACCTTC. This gives the protein CSAWDGVVNTF.